This TCR beta chain was captured by sequencing in a study of blood T cell repertoires in COVID-19 (dated by TCRdb to 2020 to 2021). About the full investigation: Samples covering the acute and convalescent phases of COVID-19 were provided by collaborators in the United States, Italy and Spain. The material from the prospective study consisted of cDNA or gDNA derived from T cells, B-cell-depleted T cells, or PBMCs. Deeply sampled blood TCRbeta repertoires from subjects exposed to, actively infected with, or recovered from COVID-19 were included in the dataset. The repertoires were released in a freely available public database meant as a resource for research on the immune response to SARS-CoV-2. The samples were drawn from the first 160 participants of the ongoing ImmuneRACE study and from some 1,300 subjects provided by 6 global collaborators. Nearly every sample came with metadata listing a de-identified subject ID, COVID-19 status, age in years and sex. Where available, HLA class I and class II types were taken from metadata supplied by the sample provider and were not determined by assay-based typing. The paper as a whole reports these results and caveats: The amount of clinical and demographic metadata varied by source and participant and was provided uncurated.

Of note for this clone: The specificity of this receptor is unknown. Per-base qualities were not stored, and no clone one base away is much larger.

Each collaborating institution followed its own protocols to collect whole blood in K2EDTA tubes. Collaborator samples were shipped for TCRbeta analysis as frozen whole blood, isolated PBMCs, or DNA extracted from either sample type. Per the germline V gene, KGHSH is the CDR1 and LQKENI is the CDR2. Trimming takes 2 bases from V and 0 bases from J, and the germline ends sit 10 bases apart. Taken from cysteine to phenylalanine, the CDR3 has 16 residues. Solely the CDR3 DNA is kept, with 48 bases framed from the first base. TCRbeta CDR3 regions were amplified from genomic DNA by means of the immunoSEQ Assay, a bias-controlled multiplex PCR. Processing in the source paper ran as follows. Within the assay, amplification of reference gene primers was used to estimate how many nucleated cells each sample contained. To quantify the absolute abundance of each unique TCRbeta CDR3 rearrangement, sequence reads were collapsed and filtered. For each sample, productive Simpson clonality was calculated by taking the square root of Simpson's diversity index across productive rearrangements. Not all clones reach the TCRdb copy of this immuneACCESS table, which keeps in-frame sequences only. Checked studies attribute under half of the gap to unresolved V genes and leave the rest unexplained. That table is the source of V, J and clone size, and D and trimming were worked out from the DNA. The sample profile shows under 130,000 clones; more than 80% of them were found once. The ten largest clones represent 9.4% of the sample.

This receptor was taken from a woman in her 70s with acute or convalescent COVID-19. The sample comprised peripheral blood. Rearrangement joined TRBV18 to TRBJ2-2, with the D gene uncertain. The DNA is as follows: TGTGCCAGCTCACCAGAGGTCGCCGCGAACACCGGGGAGCTGTTTTTT. It translates as CASSPEVAANTGELFF.